A selection of T cell receptor beta chains follows, all from one sample in a study of cytomegalovirus exposure and HLA in healthy donors. TCRdb's table, derived via immunoSEQ multiplex PCR, lists solely in-frame clones and lacks some. This table has about 100,000 clones, approximately 79% appearing once. Sample: PBMCs. The receptors originated from a woman aged 55-69 years in good health and CMV-seropositive. Both conserved end residues are part of each CDR3. Each record gives: D gene, V gene, J gene, clone size, CDR3 DNA, CDR3 protein. D genes are given only for firm matches. A clone size is listed for some rows: how often the clone was seen (once, few, many), or a class if it is expanded.

D gene: -; V gene: TRBV7-9; J gene: TRBJ2-7; clone size: -; CDR3 DNA: TGTGCCAGCAGCTTAAGGTCCGGGAACGAGCAGTACTTC; CDR3 protein: CASSLRSGNEQYF
D gene: -; V gene: TRBV6-5; J gene: TRBJ1-1; clone size: -; CDR3 DNA: TGTGCCAGCAGTTACTTAGGCGGCGCTGAAGCTTTCTTT; CDR3 protein: CASSYLGGAEAFF
D gene: -; V gene: TRBV6-1; J gene: TRBJ1-6; clone size: -; CDR3 DNA: TGTGCCAGCAGTGAAGGTCACGGTGTTGGTTCACCCCTCCACTTT; CDR3 protein: CASSEGHGVGSPLHF
D gene: -; V gene: TRBV29-1; J gene: TRBJ2-3; clone size: once; CDR3 DNA: TGCAGCGTTGAAGATCGGGGGGCTTCAGGGGCGGCCCCCACAGATACGCAGTATTTT; CDR3 protein: CSVEDRGASGAAPTDTQYF
D gene: -; V gene: TRBV28; J gene: TRBJ2-7; clone size: -; CDR3 DNA: TGTGCCAGCAGTTTACGGTTTAAGGGGTACGAGCAGTACTTC; CDR3 protein: CASSLRFKGYEQYF
D gene: -; V gene: TRBV10-3; J gene: TRBJ2-4; clone size: -; CDR3 DNA: TGTGCCATCAGTGAGTCGACACCGGCGGGGACCAAAAACATTCAGTACTTC; CDR3 protein: CAISESTPAGTKNIQYF
D gene: -; V gene: TRBV6-5; J gene: TRBJ1-4; clone size: -; CDR3 DNA: TGTGCCAGCAGTGTTACAGGCGCTAATGAAAAACTGTTTTTT; CDR3 protein: CASSVTGANEKLFF
D gene: TRBD2; V gene: TRBV11-2; J gene: TRBJ2-1; clone size: -; CDR3 DNA: TGTGCCAGCAGCTCAAGCGGGAGGGCCCTCAATGAGCAGTTCTTC; CDR3 protein: CASSSSGRALNEQFF
D gene: -; V gene: TRBV19; J gene: TRBJ2-3; clone size: -; CDR3 DNA: TGTGCCAGTAGTGGGAGAAGCAGAACTAGCACAGATACGCAGTATTTT; CDR3 protein: CASSGRSRTSTDTQYF
D gene: -; V gene: TRBV27; J gene: TRBJ2-2; clone size: -; CDR3 DNA: TGTGCCAGCAGTCCCCCACTAGAAGGTCGTCCCGGGGAGCTGTTTTTT; CDR3 protein: CASSPPLEGRPGELFF
D gene: TRBD1; V gene: TRBV7-9; J gene: TRBJ2-7; clone size: once; CDR3 DNA: TGTGCCAGCAGCTCAGGACAGGGCTCCTACGAGCAGTACTTC; CDR3 protein: CASSSGQGSYEQYF
D gene: TRBD2; V gene: TRBV27; J gene: TRBJ2-2; clone size: -; CDR3 DNA: TGTGCCAGCAGGACAGGACTAGCGGGCACCGGGGAGCTGTTTTTT; CDR3 protein: CASRTGLAGTGELFF
D gene: -; V gene: TRBV6-6; J gene: TRBJ2-1; clone size: few; CDR3 DNA: TGTGCCAGCAGAAAGAGCGGCGGTCGCTCCTACAATGAGCAGTTCTTC; CDR3 protein: CASRKSGGRSYNEQFF
D gene: -; V gene: TRBV5-1; J gene: TRBJ2-2; clone size: -; CDR3 DNA: TGCGCCAGCAGCTGGGGTGGAGGTCCCGGGGAGCTGTTTTTT; CDR3 protein: CASSWGGGPGELFF
D gene: TRBD1; V gene: TRBV18; J gene: TRBJ1-1; clone size: -; CDR3 DNA: TGTGCCAGCTCGGGACAGGGTGGGACTGAAGCTTTCTTT; CDR3 protein: CASSGQGGTEAFF
D gene: TRBD2; V gene: TRBV28; J gene: TRBJ2-5; clone size: -; CDR3 DNA: TGTGCCAGCAGTTTATCTCCTAGCGGGAGCTGGGAGACCCAGTACTTC; CDR3 protein: CASSLSPSGSWETQYF
D gene: TRBD1; V gene: TRBV25-1; J gene: TRBJ1-2; clone size: -; CDR3 DNA: TGTGCCAGCATGGGGAACAGGGGGGAATTCTATGGCTACACCTTC; CDR3 protein: CASMGNRGEFYGYTF
D gene: TRBD1; V gene: TRBV29-1; J gene: TRBJ1-2; clone size: few; CDR3 DNA: TGCAGCGTGGGGGGACAGGGGCGCCTTGACTACACCTTC; CDR3 protein: CSVGGQGRLDYTF
D gene: -; V gene: TRBV7-2; J gene: TRBJ2-7; clone size: many; CDR3 DNA: TGTGCCAGCAGCTTAGGCTCCGGCAGGGCTTACGAGCAGTACTTC; CDR3 protein: CASSLGSGRAYEQYF
D gene: -; V gene: TRBV11-2; J gene: TRBJ1-4; clone size: -; CDR3 DNA: TGTGCCAGCAGCTATGGGGGGGCCGAAAAACTGTTTTTT; CDR3 protein: CASSYGGAEKLFF
D gene: -; V gene: TRBV4-1; J gene: TRBJ2-7; clone size: -; CDR3 DNA: TGCGCCAGCAGCCGGAATGAGCTAGCTATTTACGAGCAGTACTTC; CDR3 protein: CASSRNELAIYEQYF
D gene: -; V gene: TRBV5-6; J gene: TRBJ1-1; clone size: few; CDR3 DNA: TGTGCCAGCAGCTTGTTCACAAACGGGGGCACTGAAGCTTTCTTT; CDR3 protein: CASSLFTNGGTEAFF
D gene: TRBD2; V gene: TRBV6-5; J gene: TRBJ2-1; clone size: many; CDR3 DNA: TGTGCCAGCAGGTCTGCGGGAGGCCCTAATGAGCAGTTCTTC; CDR3 protein: CASRSAGGPNEQFF
D gene: -; V gene: TRBV28; J gene: TRBJ1-5; clone size: -; CDR3 DNA: TGTGCCAGCAGTTTATGGGGAGATAGCAGCCAGCCCCAGCATTTT; CDR3 protein: CASSLWGDSSQPQHF
D gene: TRBD1; V gene: TRBV5-4; J gene: TRBJ2-1; clone size: -; CDR3 DNA: TGTGCCAGCAGCTTGGAGAGGGGGCGCAATGAGCAGTTCTTC; CDR3 protein: CASSLERGRNEQFF
D gene: -; V gene: TRBV19; J gene: TRBJ2-1; clone size: -; CDR3 DNA: TGTGCCAGTAGTGGGCAAAACACCCACAATGAGCAGTTCTTC; CDR3 protein: CASSGQNTHNEQFF
D gene: TRBD2; V gene: TRBV2; J gene: TRBJ2-2; clone size: -; CDR3 DNA: TGTGCCAGCAATCCTAGCGGAAACACCGGGGAGCTGTTTTTT; CDR3 protein: CASNPSGNTGELFF
D gene: -; V gene: TRBV10-3; J gene: TRBJ1-6; clone size: -; CDR3 DNA: TGTGCCATCAGTGGCGCAGGTGATTCACCCCTCCACTTT; CDR3 protein: CAISGAGDSPLHF